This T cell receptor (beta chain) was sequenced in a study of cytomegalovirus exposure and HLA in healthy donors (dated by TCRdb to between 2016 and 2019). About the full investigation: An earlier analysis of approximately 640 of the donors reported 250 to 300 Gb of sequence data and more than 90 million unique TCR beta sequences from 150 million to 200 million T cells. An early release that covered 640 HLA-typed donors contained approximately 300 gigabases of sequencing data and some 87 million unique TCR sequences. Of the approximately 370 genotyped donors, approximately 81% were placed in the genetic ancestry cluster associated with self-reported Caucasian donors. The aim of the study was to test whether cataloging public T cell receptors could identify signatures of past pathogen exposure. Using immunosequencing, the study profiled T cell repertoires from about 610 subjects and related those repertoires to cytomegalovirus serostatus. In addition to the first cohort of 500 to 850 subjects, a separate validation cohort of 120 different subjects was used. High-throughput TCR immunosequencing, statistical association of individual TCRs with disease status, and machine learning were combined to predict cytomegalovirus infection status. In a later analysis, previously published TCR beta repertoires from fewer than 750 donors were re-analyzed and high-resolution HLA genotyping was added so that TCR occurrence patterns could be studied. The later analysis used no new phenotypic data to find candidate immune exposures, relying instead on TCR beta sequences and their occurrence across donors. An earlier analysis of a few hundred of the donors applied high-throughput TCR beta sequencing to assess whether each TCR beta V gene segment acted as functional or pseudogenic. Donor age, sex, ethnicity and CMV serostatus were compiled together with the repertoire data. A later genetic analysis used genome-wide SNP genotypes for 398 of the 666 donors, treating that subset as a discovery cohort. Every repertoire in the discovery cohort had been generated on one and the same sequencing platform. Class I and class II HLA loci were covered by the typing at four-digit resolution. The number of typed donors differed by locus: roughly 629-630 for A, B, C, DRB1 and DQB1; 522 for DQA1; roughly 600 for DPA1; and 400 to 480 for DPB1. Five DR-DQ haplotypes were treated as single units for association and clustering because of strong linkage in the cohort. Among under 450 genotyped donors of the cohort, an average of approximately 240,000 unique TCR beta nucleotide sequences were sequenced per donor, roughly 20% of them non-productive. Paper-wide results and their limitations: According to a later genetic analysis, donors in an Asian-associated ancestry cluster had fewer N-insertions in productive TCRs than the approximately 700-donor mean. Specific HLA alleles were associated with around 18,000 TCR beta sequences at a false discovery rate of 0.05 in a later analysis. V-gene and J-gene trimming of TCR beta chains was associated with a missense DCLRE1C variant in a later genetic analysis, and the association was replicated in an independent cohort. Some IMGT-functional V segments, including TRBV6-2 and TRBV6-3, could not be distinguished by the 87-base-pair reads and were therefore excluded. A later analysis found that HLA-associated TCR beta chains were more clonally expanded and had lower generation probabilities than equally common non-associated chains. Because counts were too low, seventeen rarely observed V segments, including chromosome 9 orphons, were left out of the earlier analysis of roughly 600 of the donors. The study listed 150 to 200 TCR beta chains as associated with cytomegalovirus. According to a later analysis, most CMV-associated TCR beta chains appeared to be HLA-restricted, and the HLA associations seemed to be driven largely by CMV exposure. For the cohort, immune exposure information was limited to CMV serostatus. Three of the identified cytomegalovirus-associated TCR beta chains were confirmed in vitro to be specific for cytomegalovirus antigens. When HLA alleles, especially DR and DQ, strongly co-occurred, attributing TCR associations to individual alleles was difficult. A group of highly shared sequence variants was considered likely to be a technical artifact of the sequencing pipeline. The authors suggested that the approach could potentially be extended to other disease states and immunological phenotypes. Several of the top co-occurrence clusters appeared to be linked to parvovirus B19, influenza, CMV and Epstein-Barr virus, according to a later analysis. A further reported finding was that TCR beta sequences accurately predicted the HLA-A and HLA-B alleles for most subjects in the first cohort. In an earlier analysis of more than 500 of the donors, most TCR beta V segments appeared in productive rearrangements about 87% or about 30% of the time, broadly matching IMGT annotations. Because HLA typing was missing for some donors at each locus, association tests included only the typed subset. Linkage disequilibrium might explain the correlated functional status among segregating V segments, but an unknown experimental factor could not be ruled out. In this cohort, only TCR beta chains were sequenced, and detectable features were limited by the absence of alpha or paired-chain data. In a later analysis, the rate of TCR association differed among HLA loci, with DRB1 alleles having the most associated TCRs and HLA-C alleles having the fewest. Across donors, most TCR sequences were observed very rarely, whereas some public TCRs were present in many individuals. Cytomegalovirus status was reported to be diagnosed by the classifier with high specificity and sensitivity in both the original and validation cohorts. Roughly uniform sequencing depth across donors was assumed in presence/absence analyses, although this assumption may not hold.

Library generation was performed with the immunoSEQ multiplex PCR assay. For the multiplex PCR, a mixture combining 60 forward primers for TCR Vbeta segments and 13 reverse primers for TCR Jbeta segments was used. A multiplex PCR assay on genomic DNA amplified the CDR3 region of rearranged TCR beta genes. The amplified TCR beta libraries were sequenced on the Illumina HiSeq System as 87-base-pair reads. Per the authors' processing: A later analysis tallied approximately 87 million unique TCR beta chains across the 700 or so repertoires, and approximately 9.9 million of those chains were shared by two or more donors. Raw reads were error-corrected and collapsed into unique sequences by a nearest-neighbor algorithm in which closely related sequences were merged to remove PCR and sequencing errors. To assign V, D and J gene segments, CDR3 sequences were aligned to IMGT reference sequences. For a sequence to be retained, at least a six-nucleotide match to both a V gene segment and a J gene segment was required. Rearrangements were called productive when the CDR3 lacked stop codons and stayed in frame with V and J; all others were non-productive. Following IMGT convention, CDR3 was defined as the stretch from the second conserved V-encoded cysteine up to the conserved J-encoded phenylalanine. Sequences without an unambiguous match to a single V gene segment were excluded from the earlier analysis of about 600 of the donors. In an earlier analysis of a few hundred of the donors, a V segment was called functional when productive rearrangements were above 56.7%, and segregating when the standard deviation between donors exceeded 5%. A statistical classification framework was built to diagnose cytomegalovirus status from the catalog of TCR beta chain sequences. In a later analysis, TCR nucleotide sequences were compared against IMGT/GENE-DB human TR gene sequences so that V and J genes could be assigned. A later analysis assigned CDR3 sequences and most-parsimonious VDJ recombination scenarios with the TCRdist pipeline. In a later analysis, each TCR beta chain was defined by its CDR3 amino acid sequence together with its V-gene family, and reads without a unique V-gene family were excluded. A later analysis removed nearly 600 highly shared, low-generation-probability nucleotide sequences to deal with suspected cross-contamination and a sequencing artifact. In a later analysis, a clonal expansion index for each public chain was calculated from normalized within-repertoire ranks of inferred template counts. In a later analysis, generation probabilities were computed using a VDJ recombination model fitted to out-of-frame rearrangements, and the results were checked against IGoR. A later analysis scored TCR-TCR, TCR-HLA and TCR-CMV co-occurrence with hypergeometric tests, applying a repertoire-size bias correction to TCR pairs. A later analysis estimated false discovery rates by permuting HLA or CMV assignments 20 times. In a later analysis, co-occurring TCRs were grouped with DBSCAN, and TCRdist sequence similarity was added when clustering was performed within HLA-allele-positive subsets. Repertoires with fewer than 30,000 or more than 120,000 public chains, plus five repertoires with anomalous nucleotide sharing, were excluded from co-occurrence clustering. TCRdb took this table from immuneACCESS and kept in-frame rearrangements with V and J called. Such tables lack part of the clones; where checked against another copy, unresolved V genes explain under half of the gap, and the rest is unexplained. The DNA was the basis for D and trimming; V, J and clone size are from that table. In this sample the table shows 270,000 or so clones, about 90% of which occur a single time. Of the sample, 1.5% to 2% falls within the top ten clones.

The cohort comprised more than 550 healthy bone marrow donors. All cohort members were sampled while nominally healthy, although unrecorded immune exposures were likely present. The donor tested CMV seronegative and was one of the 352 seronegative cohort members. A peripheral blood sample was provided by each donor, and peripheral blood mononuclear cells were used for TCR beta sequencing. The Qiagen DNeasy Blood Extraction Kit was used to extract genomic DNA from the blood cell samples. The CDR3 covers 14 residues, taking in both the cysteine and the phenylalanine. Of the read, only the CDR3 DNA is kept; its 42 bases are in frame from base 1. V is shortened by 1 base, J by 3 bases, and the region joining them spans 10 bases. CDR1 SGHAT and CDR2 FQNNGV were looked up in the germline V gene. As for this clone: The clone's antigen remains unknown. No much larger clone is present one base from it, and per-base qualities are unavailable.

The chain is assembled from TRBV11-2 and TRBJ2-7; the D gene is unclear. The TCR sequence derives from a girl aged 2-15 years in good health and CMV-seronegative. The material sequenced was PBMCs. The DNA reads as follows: TGTGCCAGCAGCTTAGGACTCAGAAACTACGAGCAGTACTTC. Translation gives CASSLGLRNYEQYF.